This T cell receptor beta chain came from a study of blood T cell repertoires in COVID-19. Overall study context: T cells, B-cell-depleted T cells, or PBMCs supplied cDNA or gDNA.

The authors' processing: Nucleated cell counts were estimated from reference gene primer amplification. Clones were sequenced by immunoSEQ multiplex PCR, and TCRdb holds only the in-frame ones, with some missing. V and J calls and clone size are as listed in that table; D and trimming were resolved from the DNA. Counted here are 150,000 to 200,000 clones, 80% occurring once; the ten biggest clones make up approximately 5.4%. Donors were grouped by their self-reported clinical history. There are 14 residues in the CDR3. Deletions cut 4 bases from V and 5 bases from J, with 11 bases between. Looked up from germline, CDR1 is SGHDN and CDR2 is FVKESK.

This rearrangement joins TRBV14 to TRBJ2-2; D gene ambiguous. This receptor was obtained from a man between 35 and 55 years old who had recovered from COVID-19. The sequencing input was PBMCs or T cells enriched from blood (not recorded which). The DNA for the CDR3 is TGTGCCAGCAGCCTCCTACTGCAAACCGGGGAGCTGTTTTTT. Translated: CASSLLLQTGELFF.